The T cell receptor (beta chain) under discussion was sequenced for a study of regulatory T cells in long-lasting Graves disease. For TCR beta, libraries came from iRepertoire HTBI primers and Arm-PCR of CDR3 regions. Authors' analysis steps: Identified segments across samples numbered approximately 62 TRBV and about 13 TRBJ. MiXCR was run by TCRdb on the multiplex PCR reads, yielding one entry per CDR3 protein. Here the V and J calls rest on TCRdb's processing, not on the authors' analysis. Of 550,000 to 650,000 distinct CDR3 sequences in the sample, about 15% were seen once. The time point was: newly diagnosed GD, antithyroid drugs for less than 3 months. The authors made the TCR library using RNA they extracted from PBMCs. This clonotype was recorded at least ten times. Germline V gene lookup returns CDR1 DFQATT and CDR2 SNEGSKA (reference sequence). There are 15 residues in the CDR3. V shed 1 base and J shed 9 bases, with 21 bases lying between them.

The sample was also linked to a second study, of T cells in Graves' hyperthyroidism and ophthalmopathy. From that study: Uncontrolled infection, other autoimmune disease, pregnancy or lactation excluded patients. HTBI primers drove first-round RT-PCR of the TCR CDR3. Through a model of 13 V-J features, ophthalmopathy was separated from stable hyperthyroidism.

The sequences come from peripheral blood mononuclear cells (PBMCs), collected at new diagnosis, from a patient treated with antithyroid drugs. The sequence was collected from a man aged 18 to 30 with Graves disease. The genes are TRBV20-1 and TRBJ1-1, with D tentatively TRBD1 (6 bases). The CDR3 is CSARGADRGGIKAFF. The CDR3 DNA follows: TGCAGTGCTAGAGGAGCGGACAGAGGGGGGATTAAAGCTTTCTTT.